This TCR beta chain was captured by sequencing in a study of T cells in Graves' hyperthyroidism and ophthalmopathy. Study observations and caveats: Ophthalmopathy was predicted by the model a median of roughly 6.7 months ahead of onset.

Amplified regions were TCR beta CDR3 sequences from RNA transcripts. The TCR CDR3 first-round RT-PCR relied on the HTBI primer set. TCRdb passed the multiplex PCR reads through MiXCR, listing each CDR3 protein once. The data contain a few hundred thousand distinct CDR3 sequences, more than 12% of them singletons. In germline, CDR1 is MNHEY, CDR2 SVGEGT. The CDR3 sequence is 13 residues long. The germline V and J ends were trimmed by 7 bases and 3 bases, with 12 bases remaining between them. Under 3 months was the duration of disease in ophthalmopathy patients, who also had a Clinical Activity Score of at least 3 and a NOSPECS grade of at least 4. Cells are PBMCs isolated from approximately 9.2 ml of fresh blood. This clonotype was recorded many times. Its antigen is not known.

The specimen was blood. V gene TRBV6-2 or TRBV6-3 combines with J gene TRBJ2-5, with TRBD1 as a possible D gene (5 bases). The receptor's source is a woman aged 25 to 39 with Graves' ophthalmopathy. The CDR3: CASIPTDEETQYF. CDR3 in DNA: TGTGCCAGCATTCCGACAGACGAAGAGACCCAGTACTTC.